The 32 T cell receptor beta chains below all came from one sample that was sequenced in a study of control samples from healthy donors and cancer patients (dated by TCRdb to the early 2020s). Libraries were constructed by the immunoSEQ multiplex PCR assay. TCRdb holds this immuneACCESS table with in-frame rearrangements only. Some clones are missing; in checked studies, unresolved V genes explain under half, and the rest has no known cause. A total of some 66,000 clones appear in this sample, roughly 85% of them only once. The ten largest clones take up roughly 5% of the sample. Sequencing used blood. The receptor set was obtained from a middle-aged man in good health.

CDR3 DNA: TGTGCTAGTGGTTTGGGCAGGCTAAACACTGAAGCTTTCTTT. Residues: CASGLGRLNTEAFF. V gene TRBV12-5 combines with J gene TRBJ1-1; no firm D call. The CDR3 is 14 amino acids. Germline CDR1 LGHNT, CDR2 FRNRAP. The V and J ends lost 1 base and 2 bases respectively, with 8 bases between them. The variable domain in full, completed from reference TRBV12-5 and TRBJ1-1, reads DARVTQTPRHKVTEMGQEVTMRCQPILGHNTVFWYRQTMMQGLELLAYFRNRAPLDDSGMPKDRFSAEMPDATLATLKIQPSEPRDSAVYFCASGLGRLNTEAFFGQGTRLTVV.

V usage is TRBV4-1 and J usage is TRBJ2-7, with 8 bases aligning to TRBD2. The trim removed 1 base at V and 6 bases at J, leaving 11 bases unmatched. The germline gives CDR1 MGHRA, CDR2 YSYEKL. The CDR3 sequence is 16 residues long. The CDR3 reads CASSQGGAGGLSEQYF. In nucleotides, the CDR3 is TGCGCCAGCAGCCAAGGAGGGGCGGGAGGACTCTCCGAGCAGTACTTC.

This clone has a handful of counts. The chain joins TRBV27 to TRBJ1-2; 7 bases line up with TRBD1. This CDR3 contains 14 residues. Germline V gene lookup returns CDR1 MNHEY and CDR2 SMNVEV (reference sequence). The V and J ends lost 5 bases and 4 bases, in that order; junction bases with no gene match: 7. CDR3 coding DNA: TGTGCCAGCAGTCGGGCCGGGACAGTCTATGGCTACACCTTC. Translation: CASSRAGTVYGYTF.

The V gene is TRBV30, the J gene TRBJ2-5; D unclear. CDR1 is GTSNPN, CDR2 SVGIG, per germline (reference sequence). The ends were cut back, 0 bases at V and 1 base at J, with 12 bases in the middle. This CDR3 comprises 15 residues. Here the CDR3 reads CAWSVGWQTQETQYF. CDR3 in DNA: TGTGCCTGGAGTGTTGGGTGGCAGACCCAAGAGACCCAGTACTTC.

The V call is TRBV6-5, the J call TRBJ1-1; perhaps TRBD1 as D (5 bases). Germline V gene lookup returns CDR1 MNHEY and CDR2 SVGAGI. This CDR3 is 13 amino acids long. With 6 bases removed from V and 4 bases from J, the gap between germline ends came to 12 bases. The CDR3 nucleotides are TGTGCCAGCAGCTTGGTAGGGACCACTGAAGCTTTCTTT. Amino acids: CASSLVGTTEAFF.

V and J are TRBV19 and TRBJ2-7; 8 nucleotides match TRBD1. CDR3 length: 14 residues. The V and J ends lost 4 bases and 0 bases, in that order; junction bases with no gene match: 2. Germline CDR1 is LNHDA and CDR2 is SQIVND (reference sequence). CDR3 bases: TGTGCCAGTAGTAAACAGGGGGTCTCCTACGAGCAGTACTTC. Encoded protein: CASSKQGVSYEQYF. Together with reference TRBV19 and TRBJ2-7, the CDR3 gives the full variable domain: DGGITQSPKYLFRKEGQNVTLSCEQNLNHDAMYWYRQDPGQGLRLIYYSQIVNDFQKGDIAEGYSVSREKKESFPLTVTSAQKNPTAFYLCASSKQGVSYEQYFGPGTRLTVT.

The chain joins TRBV19 to TRBJ2-1; possible D gene TRBD2, 6 bases. The CDR3 is 15 amino acids. V was shortened by 6 bases and J by 6 bases, with 18 bases between the two germline ends. Germline V lookup: CDR1 LNHDA, CDR2 SQIVND (reference sequence). This CDR3 reads CASRIYSSASNEQFF. The CDR3 nucleotides are TGTGCCAGTAGGATTTACTCTAGCGCTAGCAATGAGCAGTTCTTC.

The chain couples TRBV4-1 to TRBJ2-7; 8 bases fit TRBD2. Trimming removed 4 bases from V and 0 bases from J; junction bases left unmatched: 8. Germline-derived CDR1 and CDR2 are MGHRA and YSYEKL. CDR3 length: 16 residues. CDR3 sequence reads: CASSLEPAGVSYEQYF. As DNA, the CDR3 is TGCGCCAGCAGCCTCGAGCCAGCGGGGGTCTCCTACGAGCAGTACTTC.

This clone was counted between two and nine times. The chain uses TRBV18 and TRBJ1-1; the D is unclear. V dropped 3 bases and J dropped 1 base, with 6 bases sitting between them. The CDR3 totals 13 residues. CDR1 KGHSH and CDR2 LQKENI come from the germline V gene. CDR3 coding DNA: TGTGCCAGCTCACCGCAGAAGAACACTGAAGCTTTCTTT. Translating gives CASSPQKNTEAFF.

The chain is built from TRBV5-4 and TRBJ1-6; 7 bases fit TRBD1. The length of the CDR3 is 15 residues. Germline V gives CDR1 SGHNT, CDR2 YYREEE (reference sequence). The V gene end was trimmed by 1 base and the J gene end by 7 bases; junction bases not matched to a gene: 5. The CDR3 coding sequence is TGTGCCAGCAGCTTGCCCACAGGGGAGAATTCACCCCTCCACTTT. Its translation is CASSLPTGENSPLHF.

This chain links TRBV7-3 with TRBJ1-2; maybe TRBD1 (6 bases). V dropped 5 bases and J dropped 5 bases, with 12 bases sitting between them. Germline lookup yields CDR1 SGHTA and CDR2 FQGTGA. The CDR3 covers 13 residues. DNA of the CDR3: TGTGCCAGCAGCCCGACAGGAAAGTATGGCTACACCTTC. Its translation: CASSPTGKYGYTF.

V usage is TRBV6-2 or TRBV6-3 and J usage is TRBJ2-1; D may be TRBD2 (5 bases). Germline V gives CDR1 MNHEY, CDR2 SVGEGT. There are 16 residues in the CDR3. Trimming removed 6 bases from V and 8 bases from J, with 23 bases in between. The CDR3 reads CASSRREFRYVDEQFF. The DNA of the CDR3 is TGTGCCAGCAGCCGTAGGGAGTTTCGTTATGTCGATGAGCAGTTCTTC.

This chain connects TRBV7-2 to TRBJ2-2, with D unclear. Per germline, CDR1 SGHTA and CDR2 FQGNSA. V lost 2 bases and J 3 bases, leaving 7 bases between the germline ends. The CDR3 consists of 14 residues. The CDR3 DNA is TGTGCCAGCAGCTTATTAAGGGACACCGGGGAGCTGTTTTTT. Translated, it gives CASSLLRDTGELFF.

This clone was recorded a few times. This chain connects TRBV5-1 to TRBJ2-5; tentatively, D is TRBD2 (6 bases). The V gene's germline CDR1 is SGHRS and CDR2 YFSETQ. Trimming stripped 5 bases from V and 5 bases from J, with 10 bases between. The CDR3 totals 12 residues. The CDR3 sequence: CASSSGRETQYF. The DNA of the CDR3 is TGCGCCAGCAGTTCAGGGAGGGAGACCCAGTACTTC.

The chain recombines TRBV7-2 with TRBJ2-1, with TRBD1 matching 7 bases. This CDR3 comprises 16 residues. J lost 7 bases, V lost 7 bases, and 16 bases had no gene match. Per germline, CDR1 SGHTA and CDR2 FQGNSA. The CDR3 bases are TGTGCCAGCAAACTAGGGGGCCTAAGGTCGTGGAATGAGCAGTTCTTC. Translation: CASKLGGLRSWNEQFF. Using reference TRBV7-2 and TRBJ2-1 for the parts outside the CDR3, the full variable domain is GAGVSQSPSNKVTEKGKDVELRCDPISGHTALYWYRQSLGQGLEFLIYFQGNSAPDKSGLPSDRFSAERTGGSVSTLTIQRTQQEDSAVYLCASKLGGLRSWNEQFFGPGTRLTVL.

This sequence joins TRBV3-1 (or the pseudogene TRBV3-2) and TRBJ1-2; the D gene is possibly TRBD1 (6 bases). Germline V gives CDR1 LGHDT, CDR2 YNNKEL (reference sequence). V was pared by 4 bases and J by 6 bases, with 15 bases between. The CDR3 contains 14 residues. CDR3 protein: CASSLQRGADGYTF. CDR3 sequence (DNA): TGTGCCAGCAGCCTCCAACGGGGGGCTGATGGCTACACCTTC.

V gene TRBV10-3 combines with J gene TRBJ2-1, with D possibly matching TRBD2 (5 bases). The V end lost 3 bases, the J end lost 13 bases, and 13 bases lay between the germline ends. Germline assignment: CDR1 ENHRY and CDR2 SYGVKD. CDR3 length: 12 amino acids. CDR3 nucleotide sequence: TGTGCCATCAGTGACAATCTACTAGGACAGTTCTTC. Protein product: CAISDNLLGQFF.

The J gene is TRBJ1-2, the V gene TRBV29-1, with TRBD1 matching over 8 bases. Germline values: CDR1 SQVTM, CDR2 ANQGSEA. Trimming removed 7 bases from V and 4 bases from J; junction bases left unmatched: 17. This CDR3 spans 16 amino acids. CDR3 amino acids: CSAGSGQARGSYGYTF. CDR3 DNA: TGCAGCGCTGGGTCGGGACAGGCCCGGGGTAGCTATGGCTACACCTTC. The variable domain in full, completed from reference TRBV29-1 and TRBJ1-2, reads SAVISQKPSRDICQRGTSLTIQCQVDSQVTMMFWYRQQPGQSLTLIATANQGSEATYESGFVIDKFPISRPNLTFSTLTVSNMSPEDSSIYLCSAGSGQARGSYGYTFGSGTRLTVV.

In this sample, this clone turned up a few times. The CDR3 coding sequence is TGCGCCAGCAGCCAAGTAGGGACAGGGCAAGAGACCCAGTACTTC. Translation: CASSQVGTGQETQYF. The rearrangement joins TRBV4-3 to TRBJ2-5; TRBD1 matches at 9 bases. Losses at the gene ends were 1 base for V and 2 bases for J; bases not matched to a gene: 2. CDR1 and CDR2 (germline): LGHNA, YSLEER. This CDR3 region has 15 residues.

In this sample, this clone turned up a few times. The chain combines TRBV9 with TRBJ1-1, with D possibly being TRBD1 (5 bases). The germline CDR1 and CDR2 sequences are SGDLS and YYNGEE. The ends were cut back, 0 bases at V and 6 bases at J, with 15 bases in the middle. This CDR3 contains 15 residues. The CDR3 reads CASSVAGGVFAEAFF. The CDR3, as DNA: TGTGCCAGCAGCGTAGCTGGGGGGGTATTTGCTGAAGCTTTCTTT. Drawing the rest from reference TRBV9 and TRBJ1-1, the complete variable domain is DSGVTQTPKHLITATGQRVTLRCSPRSGDLSVYWYQQSLDQGLQFLIQYYNGEERAKGNILERFSAQQFPDLHSELNLSSLELGDSALYFCASSVAGGVFAEAFFGQGTRLTVV.

This chain joins TRBV4-1 and TRBJ2-1; 12 bases fit TRBD2. V lost 0 bases, J lost 8 bases, and 8 bases stayed unmatched. The CDR3 totals 17 residues. Germline V gives CDR1 MGHRA, CDR2 YSYEKL. CDR3 DNA sequence: TGCGCCAGCAGCCAAGATAGGCCTAGCGGGGGGGAGGATGAGCAGTTCTTC. As protein: CASSQDRPSGGEDEQFF.

The chain recombines TRBV30 with TRBJ2-5, with no clear D. The V end was cut by 2 bases, the J end by 0 bases, with 7 bases between. The CDR3 spans 13 residues. Germline CDR1 reads GTSNPN; CDR2 reads SVGIG (reference sequence). Here the CDR3 reads CAWSRDYQETQYF. As DNA, the CDR3 is TGTGCCTGGAGTCGAGACTACCAAGAGACCCAGTACTTC.

This clone was seen once. The chain links TRBV30 to TRBJ1-1; D is undetermined. The V and J ends lost 0 bases and 2 bases respectively, with 7 bases between them. CDR1 is GTSNPN, CDR2 SVGIG, per germline (reference sequence). The CDR3 covers 13 residues. The CDR3 reads CAWSVTVNTEAFF. The CDR3 DNA reads TGTGCCTGGAGTGTAACAGTTAACACTGAAGCTTTCTTT. Complete variable domain (other parts from reference TRBV30 and TRBJ1-1): SQTIHQWPATLVQPVGSPLSLECTVEGTSNPNLYWYRQAAGRGLQLLFYSVGIGQISSEVPQNLSASRPQDRQFILSSKKLLLSDSGFYLCAWSVTVNTEAFFGQGTRLTVV.

The rearrangement links TRBV28 to TRBJ1-5; no clear D gene. V dropped 3 bases and J dropped 9 bases, with 6 bases sitting between them. Germline V gene lookup returns CDR1 MDHEN and CDR2 SYDVKM. The CDR3 is 11 residues long. CDR3 sequence: CASSFLGPQHF. As DNA, the CDR3 is TGTGCCAGCAGTTTTCTGGGGCCCCAGCATTTT. The complete variable domain, with remaining parts taken from reference TRBV28 and TRBJ1-5, reads DVKVTQSSRYLVKRTGEKVFLECVQDMDHENMFWYRQDPGLGLRLIYFSYDVKMKEKGDIPEGYSVSREKKERFSLILESASTNQTSMYLCASSFLGPQHFGDGTRLSIL.

The chain joins TRBV20-1 to TRBJ2-5; D not resolved. The CDR3 length is 10 residues. Germline lookup yields CDR1 DFQATT and CDR2 SNEGSKA (reference sequence). V lost 3 bases, J lost 5 bases, and 4 bases lay in between. CDR3 sequence reads: CSASGETQYF. The CDR3 bases are TGCAGTGCTAGTGGGGAGACCCAGTACTTC.

The chain employs TRBV12-3 or TRBV12-4 and TRBJ1-3; D perhaps matches TRBD1 (6 bases). V was cut by 6 bases and J by 8 bases, with 8 bases left in between. The CDR3 loop spans 11 amino acids. The DNA for the CDR3 is TGTGCCAGCAGGAGGGGGGACACCATATATTTT. Its translation: CASRRGDTIYF.

This clone was recorded a few times. This chain links TRBV11-1 with TRBJ1-1; 8 nucleotides agree with TRBD1. The J segment lost 1 base and the V segment lost 5 bases, leaving 3 bases of the junction unmatched. Germline CDR1 reads SGHAT; CDR2 reads FQDESV (reference sequence). This CDR3 comprises 14 residues. The DNA of the CDR3 is TGTGCCAGCAGCCCGGACAGGGCGAACACTGAAGCTTTCTTT. Residues: CASSPDRANTEAFF.

The V gene is TRBV9, the J gene TRBJ2-6; 12 nucleotides match TRBD2. CDR1 and CDR2 from the germline V gene are SGDLS and YYNGEE. The length of the CDR3 is 18 residues. The V segment lost 0 bases and the J segment 4 bases; nucleotides outside the gene matches: 5. The CDR3 DNA follows: TGTGCCAGCAGCGTAGGGCTAGCGGGAGGGCTAGGGGCCAACGTCCTGACTTTC. Translated: CASSVGLAGGLGANVLTF.

The table lists this clone with a count of one. This sequence joins TRBV7-8 and TRBJ1-6; D call uncertain. Germline V lookup: CDR1 SGHVS, CDR2 FQNEAQ. This CDR3 is 14 amino acids long. The germline V and J ends were trimmed by 3 bases and 6 bases, with 9 bases remaining between them. CDR3 loop: CASSFSQVNSPLHF. Written as DNA, the CDR3 is TGTGCCAGCAGCTTTAGTCAGGTTAATTCACCCCTCCACTTT.

This chain joins TRBV14 and TRBJ1-1, with D perhaps matching TRBD1 (5 bases). Germline assignment: CDR1 SGHDN and CDR2 FVKESK. V was cut by 2 bases and J by 5 bases, with 15 bases left in between. CDR3 length: 15 residues. CDR3 sequence (DNA): TGTGCCAGCAGCCAATATTTGTCAGGGAGAACTGAAGCTTTCTTT. As protein: CASSQYLSGRTEAFF. Combining the CDR3 with reference TRBV14 and TRBJ1-1 gives the whole variable domain EAGVTQFPSHSVIEKGQTVTLRCDPISGHDNLYWYRRVMGKEIKFLLHFVKESKQDESGMPNNRFLAERTGGTYSTLKVQPAELEDSGVYFCASSQYLSGRTEAFFGQGTRLTVV.

The chain has TRBV7-2 and TRBJ2-1, with 9 nucleotides matching TRBD2. CDR1 is SGHTA and CDR2 is FQGNSA in the germline V gene. J gave up 12 bases and V 1 base, and 10 bases lay outside the gene matches. The CDR3 spans 15 residues. CDR3 DNA: TGTGCCAGCAGCTTAGTGGGACTAGCTGAGGTCGGGCAGTTCTTC. It is translated as CASSLVGLAEVGQFF.

This rearrangement joins TRBV11-2 to TRBJ1-1, with D perhaps TRBD1 (6 bases). This CDR3 region has 15 residues. Per the germline V gene, CDR1 is SGHAT and CDR2 is FQNNGV. V shed 2 bases and J shed 2 bases, with 12 bases lying between them. CDR3 amino acids: CASSLTPGTNTEAFF. CDR3 bases: TGTGCCAGCAGCTTAACCCCCGGGACAAACACTGAAGCTTTCTTT.